This T cell receptor (beta chain) was identified in a study of blood T cell repertoires in COVID-19. Looking at the study overall: Collection of acute and convalescent COVID-19 samples took place in the United States, Italy and Spain.

This clone has just a few counts. Source study methods: Scientists estimated how many nucleated cells there were by amplifying reference gene primers. Method: immunoSEQ multiplex PCR; TCRdb's copy keeps in-frame clones and lacks some. Clone size and the V and J calls come from that table; the DNA yielded D and trimming. The data show about 180,000 clones, roughly 75% seen once. The germline V and J ends were trimmed by 7 bases and 5 bases, with 14 bases remaining between them. CDR3 length: 13 residues. The sample comprised peripheral blood. The TCR comes from a man in his 70s with active or convalescent COVID-19. The rearrangement links TRBV12-3 or TRBV12-4 to TRBJ1-2, with D possibly being TRBD1 (5 bases). The CDR3 coding sequence is TGTGCCAGCACGCCTCGGGGGGTTTATGGCTACACCTTC. Translating it yields CASTPRGVYGYTF.